Below are 24 T cell receptor beta chains sequenced from a single sample in a study of control samples from healthy donors and cancer patients. Repertoires were generated with immunoSEQ multiplex PCR, while TCRdb's copy carries only in-frame clones and drops some. In the table there are roughly 140,000 clones, 93% of which are singletons. Specimen: blood. The source of these receptors is a man between 45 and 60 years old in good health.

The V gene is TRBV6-6, the J gene TRBJ1-4; D gene unclear. The germline V and J ends were trimmed by 5 bases and 4 bases, with 11 bases remaining between them. The CDR3 loop spans 14 amino acids. Germline assignment: CDR1 MNHNY and CDR2 SVGAGI (reference sequence). The CDR3 DNA reads as TGTGCCAGCAGTCCGCCCGGGGTTAATGAAAAACTGTTTTTT. It specifies CASSPPGVNEKLFF.

The V gene is TRBV28, the J gene TRBJ1-6; D is unresolved. V lost 8 bases and J lost 9, with 17 bases in between. This CDR3 region has 14 residues. Germline CDR1 MDHEN, CDR2 SYDVKM. The CDR3 sequence: CASRKPEGPSPLHF. The CDR3 bases are TGTGCCAGCCGAAAGCCCGAGGGTCCTTCACCCCTCCACTTT.

The chain carries TRBV11-2 and TRBJ2-7; the D gene is possibly TRBD1 (6 bases). This CDR3 has 13 amino acids. V shed 5 bases and J shed 3 bases, with 11 bases lying between them. Germline CDR1 and CDR2: SGHAT and FQNNGV. The CDR3 loop reads CASSLGQNYEQYF. CDR3 in DNA: TGTGCCAGCAGCCTAGGACAGAACTACGAGCAGTACTTC.

The chain combines TRBV5-1 with TRBJ2-1; 10 bases are shared with TRBD1. V lost 1 base and J lost 6; bases outside the gene matches: 7. The CDR3 has 16 residues. CDR1 and CDR2 (germline): SGHRS, YFSETQ. The CDR3 loop reads CASSLLGQGSGNEQFF. The CDR3 bases are TGCGCCAGCAGCTTGCTGGGACAGGGGTCAGGCAATGAGCAGTTCTTC.

Here the CDR3 reads CASSPSGSRLAQYF. The CDR3, as DNA: TGTGCCAGCAGCCCAAGCGGGAGTCGTTTAGCCCAGTACTTC. The chain joins TRBV11-2 to TRBJ2-5, with 8 bases identical to TRBD2. After removal of 5 bases from V and 9 bases from J, the junction contained 11 bases not matched to a gene. Germline CDR1 reads SGHAT; CDR2 reads FQNNGV. The length of the CDR3 is 14 residues.

The chain recombines TRBV29-1 with TRBJ1-5; no definite D call. Trimming left V 4 bases short and J 0 bases short, with 7 bases between. The CDR3 spans 13 residues. Germline values: CDR1 SQVTM, CDR2 ANQGSEA. CDR3: CSVVGDSNQPQHF. In DNA, the CDR3 is TGCAGCGTTGTCGGGGATAGCAATCAGCCCCAGCATTTT.

This clone has just one count. The chain has TRBV25-1 and TRBJ1-4; D gene uncertain. Germline loops: CDR1 MGHDK, CDR2 SYGVNS. The CDR3 has 14 residues. Trimming cost V 7 bases and J 0 bases, with 9 bases left between them. The CDR3 protein is CASTDISTNEKLFF. The CDR3 region has the DNA TGTGCCAGCACTGACATTTCAACTAATGAAAAACTGTTTTTT.

V and J are TRBV19 and TRBJ1-5; D remains ambiguous. CDR3 length equals 15 residues. V gave up 7 bases and J gave up 4 bases, with 17 bases separating them. Looked up from germline, CDR1 is LNHDA and CDR2 is SQIVND (reference sequence). The CDR3 is CASTPIRAVNQPQHF. The CDR3 DNA is TGTGCCAGTACCCCGATTCGGGCGGTAAATCAGCCCCAGCATTTT.

V usage is TRBV19 and J usage is TRBJ2-7; D might be TRBD1 or TRBD2, each matching 5 bases. Trimming pared 6 bases from V and 2 bases from J, leaving 11 bases between. Germline CDR1 and CDR2: LNHDA and SQIVND (reference sequence). The CDR3 is 13 residues long. CDR3 region: CASSRDGTYEQYF. DNA of the CDR3: TGTGCCAGTAGCAGGGACGGAACCTACGAGCAGTACTTC. The variable domain in full, with the rest retrieved from reference TRBV19 and TRBJ2-7, is DGGITQSPKYLFRKEGQNVTLSCEQNLNHDAMYWYRQDPGQGLRLIYYSQIVNDFQKGDIAEGYSVSREKKESFPLTVTSAQKNPTAFYLCASSRDGTYEQYFGPGTRLTVT.

J is TRBJ2-7 and V is TRBV28, with TRBD2 as a possible D gene (5 bases). V was clipped by 6 bases and J by 0 bases, with 24 bases between them. CDR3 length: 18 residues. Germline CDR1 MDHEN, CDR2 SYDVKM. This chain's CDR3 is CASSPNLDTTSPSYEQYF. The DNA for the CDR3 is TGTGCCAGCAGCCCCAATCTTGACACAACTAGTCCCTCCTACGAGCAGTACTTC.

The chain has TRBV27 and TRBJ1-2; TRBD1 matches at 7 bases. V lost 1 base, J lost 6 bases, and 5 bases stayed unmatched. This CDR3 has 14 amino acids. CDR1 and CDR2 from the germline V gene are MNHEY and SMNVEV (reference sequence). The CDR3 protein is CASSLFRGRDGYTF. In DNA form, the CDR3 reads TGTGCCAGCAGTTTATTCAGGGGGAGGGATGGCTACACCTTC.

V and J are TRBV5-5 and TRBJ2-7; D remains ambiguous. The germline V and J ends were trimmed by 0 bases and 2 bases, with 9 bases remaining between them. The CDR3 contains 14 residues. Germline V gives CDR1 SGHKS, CDR2 YYEKEE (reference sequence). The CDR3 reads CASSLAAVTYEQYF. The CDR3 DNA is TGTGCCAGCAGCTTGGCCGCAGTGACCTACGAGCAGTACTTC.

The rearrangement joins TRBV6-5 to TRBJ1-2, with D hard to call. The germline CDR1 and CDR2 sequences are MNHEY and SVGAGI. V was shortened by 6 bases and J by 2 bases, with 16 bases between the two germline ends. The length of the CDR3 is 15 residues. DNA of the CDR3: TGTGCCAGCAGCCGCAGCGGGCGAAGAAACTATGGCTACACCTTC. Translated: CASSRSGRRNYGYTF.

The V gene is TRBV3-1 (or the pseudogene TRBV3-2), the J gene TRBJ2-1; possible D gene TRBD1, 6 bases. The CDR3 sequence is 17 residues long. Trimming took 2 bases from V and 6 from J, leaving 20 bases between them. Germline lookup yields CDR1 LGHDT and CDR2 YNNKEL (reference sequence). The CDR3 region is CASSQRTGEGGFNEQFF. For the CDR3, the DNA is TGTGCCAGCAGCCAACGGACTGGGGAAGGGGGTTTCAATGAGCAGTTCTTC.

CDR3 loop: CASSLAELGNWYTEAFF. The CDR3 bases are TGCGCCAGCAGCTTGGCCGAGCTCGGGAATTGGTACACTGAAGCTTTCTTT. The V call is TRBV5-1, the J call TRBJ1-1; D unclear. The V gene lost 0 bases and the J gene lost 3 bases, with 18 bases spanning the gap. The CDR3 sequence is 17 residues long. Germline loops: CDR1 SGHRS, CDR2 YFSETQ.

The rearrangement links TRBV24-1 to TRBJ2-7, with 9 bases aligning to TRBD1. Germline CDR1 and CDR2: KGHDR and SFDVKD. V lost 9 bases and J lost 1; bases outside the gene matches: 3. The CDR3 has 13 amino acids. CDR3 bases: TGTGCCACCTCCGGACAGGGGTCCTACGAGCAGTACTTC. Amino acid sequence: CATSGQGSYEQYF.

The sample holds one count of this clone. The chain joins TRBV7-3 to TRBJ2-2; D is perhaps TRBD1 (5 bases). This CDR3 spans 14 amino acids. V dropped 5 bases and J dropped 1 base, with 8 bases sitting between them. Germline CDR1 SGHTA, CDR2 FQGTGA. The CDR3 reads CASSGQQNTGELFF. CDR3 sequence (DNA): TGTGCCAGCAGCGGACAACAGAACACCGGGGAGCTGTTTTTT. Full variable domain (missing parts from reference TRBV7-3 and TRBJ2-2): GAGVSQTPSNKVTEKGKYVELRCDPISGHTALYWYRQSLGQGPEFLIYFQGTGAADDSGLPNDRFFAVRPEGSVSTLKIQRTERGDSAVYLCASSGQQNTGELFFGEGSRLTVL.

This clone was counted once. The rearrangement uses TRBV6-5 and TRBJ2-1; 9 positions agree with TRBD2. The V and J ends lost 1 base and 3 bases, in that order; junction bases with no gene match: 4. Germline CDR1 is MNHEY and CDR2 is SVGAGI. The CDR3 is 16 residues long. CDR3 sequence (DNA): TGTGCCAGCAGTTACTTCGCTAGCGGGGTCTACAATGAGCAGTTCTTC. Translated: CASSYFASGVYNEQFF.

CDR3 bases: TGTGCCAGCAGTTACCTAGCGGGAGGGGAGACCCAGTACTTC. As protein: CASSYLAGGETQYF. The chain carries TRBV6-2 or TRBV6-3 and TRBJ2-5; TRBD2 matches 12 bases. V lost 2 bases to trimming and J lost 5 bases; unmatched junction nucleotides: 0. Germline V gene data show CDR1 as MNHEY and CDR2 as SVGEGT. The length of the CDR3 is 14 residues.

Remarks on this clone: An end of the junction differs from the germline gene, which may be a read error. This CDR3 is CPTRDNYEQYF. The CDR3 DNA follows: TGCCCCACGCGGGACAACTACGAGCAGTACTTC. The chain has TRBV19 and TRBJ2-7, with D perhaps being TRBD1 or TRBD2 (6 bases each). CDR3 length: 11 amino acids. Germline-derived CDR1 and CDR2 are LNHDA and SQIVND (reference sequence).

This clone was recorded only once. CDR3 region: CASSLNRGPDTQYF. CDR3 bases: TGCGCCAGCAGCTTGAATCGGGGCCCAGATACGCAGTATTTT. The chain couples TRBV5-1 to TRBJ2-3, with D possibly being TRBD1 or TRBD2 (5 bases each). CDR1 SGHRS and CDR2 YFSETQ come from the germline V gene. This CDR3 spans 14 amino acids. V was trimmed by 1 base and J by 4 bases, leaving 10 bases between them.

The rearrangement links TRBV12-3 or TRBV12-4 to TRBJ2-7; D is unclear. This CDR3 is 13 amino acids long. The V end lost 1 base, the J end lost 2 bases, and 6 bases lay between the germline ends. The DNA for the CDR3 is TGTGCCAGCAGTTTAGACCAGACCTACGAGCAGTACTTC. It translates to CASSLDQTYEQYF.

The chain has TRBV10-3 and TRBJ1-2; 7 bases fit TRBD1. There are 12 residues in the CDR3. Germline V gene data show CDR1 as ENHRY and CDR2 as SYGVKD. Unmatched junction bases numbered 8, after V lost 9 bases and J lost 7 bases. The CDR3 region has the DNA TGTGCCATTCGCCGGGACAGCTCTGGCTACACCTTC. This encodes CAIRRDSSGYTF.

The chain couples TRBV7-9 to TRBJ2-7; 7 nucleotides match TRBD2. The CDR3 runs to 15 residues. Germline V CDR1 and CDR2: SEHNR, FQNEAQ (reference sequence). V was pared by 5 bases and J by 3 bases, with 10 bases of the junction left unmatched. DNA for the CDR3: TGTGCCAGCAGCCCGGCCGGCGCGGGAGTCTACGAGCAGTACTTC. Translating gives CASSPAGAGVYEQYF. The full variable domain, its missing parts supplied by reference TRBV7-9 and TRBJ2-7, is DTGVSQNPRHKITKRGQNVTFRCDPISEHNRLYWYRQTLGQGPEFLTYFQNEAQLEKSRLLSDRFSAERPKGSFSTLEIQRTEQGDSAMYLCASSPAGAGVYEQYFGPGTRLTVT.